In its sample, the clone carrying this T cell receptor beta chain was seen a few times. This CDR3 contains 16 residues. The data originate from a study of blood T cell repertoires in COVID-19. Assay used: immunoSEQ multiplex PCR; TCRdb lists only in-frame clones, some missing. The top ten clones hold about 1.5% of a sample with around 190,000 clones, approximately 80% of them seen once. The rearrangement joins TRBV21-1 to TRBJ2-3; the table's D call, TRBD2, was not checked against the DNA. TRBV21-1 is a documented pseudogene. The clonotype originates from a human donor in a cohort sampled during active COVID-19. The source material was peripheral blood. In nucleotides, the CDR3 is TGTGCCAGCACGGCTAGCGGGAGGGCCGTCGGAGATACGCAGTATTTT. Protein: CASTASGRAVGDTQYF.